This T cell receptor (beta chain) was identified in a study of T-cell reconstitution after alpha-beta-depleted transplantation in children. Study conclusions and caveats: As was reported, about two months after transplant, alpha-beta T cells came from several hundred expanded graft clones.

This CDR3 comprises 12 residues. Germline CDR1 SGDLS, CDR2 YYNGEE. The V gene lost 4 bases and the J gene lost 4 bases, with 6 bases spanning the gap. This clonotype has more than one count but fewer than ten. The target antigen is unknown. Unique molecular identifiers were incorporated into the prepared TCRbeta library. TCRdb independently ran MiXCR on the PCR reads; one entry per CDR3 protein. This sample yields about 130,000 distinct CDR3 sequences, of which 8% to 10% are seen a single time; less than 25% belongs to the top ten. The sequences come from PBMCs, mostly from graft donor cells, collected 180 days after TCRalphabeta/CD19-depleted stem cell transplant. The TCR sequence derives from a girl in the first two years of life who had a stem cell transplant for combined immunodeficiency, so the T cells may come from the graft donor. The V gene is TRBV9, the J gene TRBJ2-1; D gene unclear. CDR3 region: CASSTSYNEQFF. In nucleotides, the CDR3 is TGTGCCAGCAGCACCTCTTACAATGAGCAGTTCTTC.